A single T cell receptor (beta chain) is shown here with its context. The entry originates in a study of blood T cell repertoires in COVID-19. About the study: Samples representing acute and convalescent COVID-19 were sourced from the United States, Italy and Spain. In each case, the material was cDNA or gDNA derived from T cells, B-cell-depleted T cells, or PBMCs.

In the original processing: From reference gene primer amplification, estimates of nucleated cell counts were derived. Sequencing used immunoSEQ multiplex PCR; TCRdb keeps in-frame clones, though not all of them. The DNA was the basis for D and trimming; V, J and clone size are from that table. Here the sample spans about 130,000 clones, around 83% being singletons. V lost 5 bases to trimming and J lost 12 bases, with 10 bases between them. CDR3 length: 11 residues. The source of this sequence is a man aged 55 to 70 with acute or convalescent COVID-19. The V call is TRBV12-3 or TRBV12-4, the J call TRBJ2-2; D gene ambiguous. The sample taken for sequencing was peripheral blood. CDR3 nucleotide sequence: TGTGCCAGCAGTCCCGCGGCGAAGCTGTTTTTT. The encoded protein is CASSPAAKLFF.